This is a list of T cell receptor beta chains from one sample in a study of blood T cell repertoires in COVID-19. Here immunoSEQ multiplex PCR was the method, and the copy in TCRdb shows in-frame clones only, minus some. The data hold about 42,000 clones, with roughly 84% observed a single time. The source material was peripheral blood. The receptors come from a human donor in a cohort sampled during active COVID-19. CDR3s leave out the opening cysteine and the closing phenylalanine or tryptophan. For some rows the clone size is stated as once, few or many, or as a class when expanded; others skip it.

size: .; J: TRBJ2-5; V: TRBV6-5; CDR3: ASSYPGTLETQY
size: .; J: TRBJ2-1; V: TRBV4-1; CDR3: ASSQDNNEQF
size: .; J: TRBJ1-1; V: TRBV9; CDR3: ASAAGADTEAF
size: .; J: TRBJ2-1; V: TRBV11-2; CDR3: ASSLNRGNEQF
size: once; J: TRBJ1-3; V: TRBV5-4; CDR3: ASSDGVGSGNTIY
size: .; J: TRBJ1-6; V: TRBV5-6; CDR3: ASSLVGTGGPLH
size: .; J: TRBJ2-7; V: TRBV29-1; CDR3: SVAGQGATHSSYEQY
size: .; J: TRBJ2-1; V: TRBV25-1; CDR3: ASTPRTGYNEQF
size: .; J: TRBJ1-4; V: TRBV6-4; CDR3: ASSVKGATNEKLF
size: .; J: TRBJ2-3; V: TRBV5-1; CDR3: ASSLAAVPTDTQY
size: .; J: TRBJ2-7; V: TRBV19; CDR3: ASSLGGGYEQY
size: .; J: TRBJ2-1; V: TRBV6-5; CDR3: ASSYSGRGFDEQF
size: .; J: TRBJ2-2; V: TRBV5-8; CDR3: ASSLGDTKTGELF
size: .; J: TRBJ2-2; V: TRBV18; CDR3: ASSQNGGENTGELF
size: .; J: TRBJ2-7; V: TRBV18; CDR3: ASSGQGADEQY
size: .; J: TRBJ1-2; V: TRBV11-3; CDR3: ASSPGQGSGYT
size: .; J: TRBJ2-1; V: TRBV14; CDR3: ASSQGGKFEQF
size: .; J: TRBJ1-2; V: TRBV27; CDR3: ASSPPGGDYGYT
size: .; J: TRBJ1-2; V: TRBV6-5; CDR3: ASSYHRGGYT
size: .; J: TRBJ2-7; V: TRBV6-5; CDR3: ASSYSSGGPHEQY
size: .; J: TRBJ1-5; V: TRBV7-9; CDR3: ASSFRALRGNSNQPQH
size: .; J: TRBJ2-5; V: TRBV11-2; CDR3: ASSLDRGWLAPSNQETQY
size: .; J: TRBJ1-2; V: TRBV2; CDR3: ASSKQGASYGYT
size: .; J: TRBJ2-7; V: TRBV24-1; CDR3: ATSESTGSTSYEQY
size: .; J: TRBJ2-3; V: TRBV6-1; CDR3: ASSPLVDTQY
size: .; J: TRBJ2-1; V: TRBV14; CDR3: ASSKTQAGNNEQF
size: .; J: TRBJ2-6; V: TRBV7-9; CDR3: ASSALQAGGFGANVLT
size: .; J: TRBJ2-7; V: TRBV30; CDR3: AWSDRQGYEQY
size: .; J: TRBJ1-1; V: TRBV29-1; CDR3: SVEERQGRTEAF
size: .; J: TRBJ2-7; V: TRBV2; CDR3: ASRAWDRGQDEQY
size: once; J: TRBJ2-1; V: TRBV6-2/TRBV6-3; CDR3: ASSYDLAGGNEQF
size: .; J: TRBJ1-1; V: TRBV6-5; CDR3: ASSLAGITEAF
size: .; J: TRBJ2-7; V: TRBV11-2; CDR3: ASSHTRTYEQY
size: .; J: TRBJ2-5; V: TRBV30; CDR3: AWSVSAGSKTQY
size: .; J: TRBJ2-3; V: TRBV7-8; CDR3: ASSNTPGLNTDTQY
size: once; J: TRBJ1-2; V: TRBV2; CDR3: ASRQQGINYGYT
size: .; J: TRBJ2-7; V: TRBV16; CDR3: ASSQSRTGPYEQY
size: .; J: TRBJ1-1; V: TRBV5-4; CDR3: ASRIDRGFKAF
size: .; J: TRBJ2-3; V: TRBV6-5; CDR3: ASAPAGGTDTQY
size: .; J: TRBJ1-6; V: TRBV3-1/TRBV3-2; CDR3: ASSQDSQAYNSPLH
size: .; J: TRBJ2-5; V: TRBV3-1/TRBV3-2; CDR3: ASSPEAGGAETQY
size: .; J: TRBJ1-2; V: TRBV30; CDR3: AWTWGQYNGYT
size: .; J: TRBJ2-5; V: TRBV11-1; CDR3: ASSLLTQETQY
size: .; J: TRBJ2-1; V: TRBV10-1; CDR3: ASSPRGSYNEQF
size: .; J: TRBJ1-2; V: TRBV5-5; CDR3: ASSLFRDRPYGYT
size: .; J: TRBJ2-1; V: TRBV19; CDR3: ATRAGTGMGEQF
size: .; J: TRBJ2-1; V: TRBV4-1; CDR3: ASSQLAGGLNEQF